This paragraph reports one T cell receptor (beta chain). Original data processing: For nucleated cells, counts were estimated from reference gene primer amplification. Produced via immunoSEQ multiplex PCR; TCRdb's table is partial and in-frame only. Clone size and V and J calls were adopted from that table, with D and trimming inferred from the DNA. The sample lists some 300,000 clones; around 86% were seen once. The sample comes from a study of blood T cell repertoires in COVID-19. The CDR3 has 16 residues. CDR1 is MGHDK and CDR2 is SYGVNS in the germline V gene. Trimming removed 0 bases at V and 4 bases at J, with 13 bases between.

Sequenced input: peripheral blood. The chain recombines TRBV25-1 with TRBJ2-1; D possibly corresponds to TRBD2 (6 bases). The TCR comes from a man between 65 and 85 years old with acute or convalescent COVID-19. The CDR3 sequence: CASSEYDRRGYNEQFF. The DNA for the CDR3 is TGTGCCAGCAGTGAATACGACCGGCGGGGTTACAATGAGCAGTTCTTC.